Listed below are T cell receptor beta chains from one sample, sequenced in a study of OX40 agonist ivuxolimab in advanced cancers. The repertoire was sequenced with immunoSEQ multiplex PCR; TCRdb's copy has only in-frame clones and lacks some. The sample has roughly 75,000 clones, about 88% seen once. The material was CD4+ or CD8+ T cells sorted from blood, obtained in a trial of the OX40 agonist ivuxolimab. Source of these receptors: an adult with an advanced solid tumor such as melanoma, head and neck, liver or kidney cancer. Each CDR3 is given with its conserved first and last residue. The D gene is left open where the match is weak. A clone size is listed for some rows: how often the clone was seen (once, few, many), or a class if it is expanded.

clone size,V gene,D gene,J gene,CDR3 protein,CDR3 DNA
-,TRBV11-2,-,TRBJ1-1,CASSLPNTEAFF,TGTGCCAGCAGCTTACCCAACACTGAAGCTTTCTTT
-,TRBV5-1,TRBD2,TRBJ2-3,CASSPGLAGGADTQYF,TGCGCCAGCAGCCCGGGACTAGCGGGAGGAGCAGATACGCAGTATTTT
-,TRBV9,TRBD2,TRBJ2-3,CASGERGGDTDTQYF,TGTGCCAGCGGAGAGCGGGGGGGCGACACAGATACGCAGTATTTT
-,TRBV19,-,TRBJ1-5,CASSIDGPGFGSNQPQHF,TGTGCCAGTAGTATAGATGGTCCGGGGTTCGGCAGCAATCAGCCCCAGCATTTT
once,TRBV7-3,-,TRBJ1-4,CASSPRGEGNEKLFF,TGTGCCAGCAGCCCTCGTGGGGAAGGGAATGAAAAACTGTTTTTT
-,TRBV4-2,TRBD2,TRBJ2-7,CASSQAGLAYEQYF,TGTGCCAGCAGCCAAGCGGGACTAGCCTACGAGCAGTACTTC
-,TRBV5-1,TRBD1,TRBJ1-2,CASSSPGQGARGYTF,TGCGCCAGCAGCTCTCCGGGACAGGGGGCACGTGGCTACACCTTC
-,TRBV9,-,TRBJ2-7,CASSVGEGISEQYF,TGTGCCAGCAGCGTAGGCGAAGGGATCAGCGAGCAGTACTTC
-,TRBV7-2,-,TRBJ2-2,CASSLEWARTGELFF,TGTGCCAGCAGCTTAGAATGGGCGCGCACCGGGGAGCTGTTTTTT
-,TRBV15,TRBD2,TRBJ2-1,CATSSSGRALYDEQFF,TGTGCCACCAGCAGTAGCGGGAGGGCTTTATACGATGAGCAGTTCTTC
-,TRBV9,-,TRBJ2-5,CASSVVPLADQETQYF,TGTGCCAGCAGCGTAGTTCCCCTAGCCGATCAAGAGACCCAGTACTTC
-,TRBV9,-,TRBJ2-3,CASSGGQRGITDTQYF,TGTGCCAGCAGCGGGGGACAGCGGGGGATAACAGATACGCAGTATTTT
-,TRBV5-1,-,TRBJ1-1,CASSLAPNTEAFF,TGCGCCAGCAGCTTGGCTCCGAACACTGAAGCTTTCTTT
-,TRBV11-2,-,TRBJ2-1,CASSQNRVYNEQFF,TGTGCCAGCAGCCAAAACAGGGTTTACAATGAGCAGTTCTTC
-,TRBV27,-,TRBJ2-3,CASSSNLGLRTDTQYF,TGTGCCAGCAGTTCCAATCTGGGGTTGCGGACAGATACGCAGTATTTT
-,TRBV27,TRBD1,TRBJ2-7,CAPIFRGLEQYF,TGTGCCCCCATTTTCAGGGGGCTCGAGCAGTACTTC
-,TRBV28,TRBD2,TRBJ2-3,CASSSPKLAGVSDTQYF,TGTGCCAGCAGTTCCCCAAAACTAGCGGGAGTATCTGATACGCAGTATTTT
-,TRBV29-1,TRBD1,TRBJ2-7,CSVGRDSPYEQYF,TGCAGCGTTGGACGGGACAGCCCCTACGAGCAGTACTTC